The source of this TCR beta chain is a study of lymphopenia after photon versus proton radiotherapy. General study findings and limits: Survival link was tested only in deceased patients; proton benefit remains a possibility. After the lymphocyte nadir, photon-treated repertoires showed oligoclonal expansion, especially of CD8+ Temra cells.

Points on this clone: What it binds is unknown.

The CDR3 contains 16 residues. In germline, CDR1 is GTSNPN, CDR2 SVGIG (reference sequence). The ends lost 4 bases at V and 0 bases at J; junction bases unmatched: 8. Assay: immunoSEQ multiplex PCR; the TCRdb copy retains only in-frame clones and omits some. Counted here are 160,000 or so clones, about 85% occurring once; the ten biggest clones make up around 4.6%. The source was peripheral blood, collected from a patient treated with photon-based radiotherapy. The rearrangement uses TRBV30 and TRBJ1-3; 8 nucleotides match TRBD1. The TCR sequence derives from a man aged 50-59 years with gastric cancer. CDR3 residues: CAWNDRGRGSGNTIYF. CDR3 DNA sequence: TGTGCCTGGAATGACAGGGGAAGGGGCTCTGGAAACACCATATATTTT.